One and the same sample provided the 31 T cell receptor beta chains below, sequenced in a study of Ad26.COV2.S vaccination and SARS-CoV-2 variants. Specified treatment: 15 to 20 received Ad26.COV2.S at low or high dose, single or two shots; about five received placebo; per-sample allocation not given. Repertoires come from day 63 after the first vaccine or placebo injection. Some clones are missing from TCRdb's copy, which holds only in-frame ones; the method was immunoSEQ multiplex PCR. Of about 400,000 clones in the sample, 70% to 90% were seen once. Material: peripheral blood, obtained in a trial of Ad26.COV2.S vaccine versus placebo. Receptors originate from a person between 18 and 59 years old who received the Ad26.COV2.S COVID-19 vaccine or a placebo.

To note about this clone: A much larger clone sits a single nucleotide away, making a read error possible. CDR3 region: CASSYSTSGRAAYNEQFF. The DNA for the CDR3 is TGTGCCAGCAGTTACTCGACTAGCGGGAGGGCCGCCTACAATGAGCAGTTCTTC. V usage is TRBV6-2 or TRBV6-3 and J usage is TRBJ2-1, with 14 positions matching TRBD2. The CDR3 runs to 18 residues. The V segment lost 0 bases and the J segment 2 bases; nucleotides outside the gene matches: 3. Germline CDR1 MNHEY, CDR2 SVGEGT.

The gene calls are TRBV30 and TRBJ1-1; the D is unclear. Germline V gene data show CDR1 as GTSNPN and CDR2 as SVGIG (reference sequence). The CDR3 sequence is 13 residues long. V was cut by 3 bases and J by 0 bases, with 8 bases left in between. Here the CDR3 reads CAWRRTMNTEAFF. The DNA for the CDR3 is TGTGCCTGGAGGAGGACCATGAACACTGAAGCTTTCTTT.

The J gene is TRBJ1-2, the V gene TRBV7-8; D perhaps matches TRBD1 (6 bases). Germline CDR1 SGHVS, CDR2 FQNEAQ. Trimming took off 0 bases at V and 6 bases at J, with 17 bases between the two ends. The CDR3 consists of 16 residues. In nucleotides, the CDR3 is TGTGCCAGCAGCTTAGCGGGGGCTCCCGGGGGGCATGGCTACACCTTC. It specifies CASSLAGAPGGHGYTF.

The chain employs TRBV11-3 and TRBJ2-2; 8 positions agree with TRBD2. Germline values: CDR1 SGHNT, CDR2 YENEEA. Unmatched junction bases numbered 7, after V lost 1 base and J lost 6 bases. The CDR3 spans 16 residues. CDR3 nucleotides: TGTGCCAGCAGCTTAGCGGTTAGCGGGGCCGCCGGGGAGCTGTTTTTT. Its protein product is CASSLAVSGAAGELFF.

The chain joins TRBV14 to TRBJ2-1; TRBD2 matches 7 bases. CDR1 is SGHDN and CDR2 is FVKESK in the germline V gene. The CDR3 consists of 16 residues. Germline trimming cut 0 bases from V and 3 bases from J; bases unmatched to any gene: 5. CDR3 residues: CASSQDGWEGYNEQFF. The CDR3 nucleotides are TGTGCCAGCAGCCAAGATGGGTGGGAGGGCTACAATGAGCAGTTCTTC. The variable domain in full, completed from reference TRBV14 and TRBJ2-1, reads EAGVTQFPSHSVIEKGQTVTLRCDPISGHDNLYWYRRVMGKEIKFLLHFVKESKQDESGMPNNRFLAERTGGTYSTLKVQPAELEDSGVYFCASSQDGWEGYNEQFFGPGTRLTVL.

With respect to this clone: One end of the junction varies from germline; a read error may be responsible. This chain links TRBV28 with TRBJ2-1; 7 positions match TRBD2. The CDR3 is 12 residues long. The V gene's germline CDR1 is MDHEN and CDR2 SYDVKM. CDR3 nucleotides: TGTGCCAGCAGGAGCGGGACTACTGCTCCTCTCTTC. It codes for CASRSGTTAPLF.

This clone was detected only once. The chain links TRBV5-4 to TRBJ1-1, with D possibly being TRBD1 (5 bases). Germline V CDR1 and CDR2: SGHNT, YYREEE (reference sequence). The CDR3 extends over 13 amino acids. V dropped 4 bases and J dropped 4 bases, with 11 bases sitting between them. The CDR3 coding sequence is TGTGCCAGCAGCCACGGGGGGGGCACTGAAGCTTTCTTT. Translating gives CASSHGGGTEAFF.

The rearrangement uses TRBV28 and TRBJ2-7; TRBD2 aligns across 7 bases. The CDR3 is 12 amino acids. The germline V gene has CDR1 MDHEN and CDR2 SYDVKM. With V trimmed by 6 bases and J by 7 bases, 6 bases remained unmatched. DNA of the CDR3: TGTGCCAGCAGCCGGGGGGTACGGGAGCAGTACTTC. Residues: CASSRGVREQYF. Full variable domain (missing parts from reference TRBV28 and TRBJ2-7): DVKVTQSSRYLVKRTGEKVFLECVQDMDHENMFWYRQDPGLGLRLIYFSYDVKMKEKGDIPEGYSVSREKKERFSLILESASTNQTSMYLCASSRGVREQYFGPGTRLTVT.

V and J are TRBV10-2 and TRBJ2-1; D uncertain. The CDR3 is made up of 11 amino acids. The V and J ends lost 4 bases and 7 bases respectively, with 5 bases between them. Germline CDR1 is WSHSY and CDR2 is SAAADI. This chain's CDR3 is CASSAANEQFF. CDR3 DNA: TGCGCCAGCAGTGCCGCTAATGAGCAGTTCTTC.

This clone was detected once. CDR3 protein: CASSVGQGGEDIQYF. The CDR3 DNA reads TGTGCCAGCAGCGTAGGGCAAGGAGGGGAGGACATTCAGTACTTC. The gene calls are TRBV9 and TRBJ2-4; a weak D match, TRBD2 (6 bases). Per the germline V gene, CDR1 is SGDLS and CDR2 is YYNGEE. The CDR3 covers 15 residues. Between the trimmed V and J ends, which lost 0 bases and 8 bases, there was a span of 15 bases.

The rearrangement joins TRBV5-5 to TRBJ2-1; a weak D match, TRBD2 (5 bases). Trimming took 4 bases from V and 8 from J, leaving 19 bases between them. Germline CDR1 and CDR2: SGHKS and YYEKEE (reference sequence). This CDR3 contains 15 residues. The CDR3 is CASSKARGGTDEQFF. For the CDR3, the DNA is TGTGCCAGCAGCAAAGCACGAGGAGGAACCGATGAGCAGTTCTTC.

The chain links TRBV29-1 to TRBJ2-3, with TRBD2 as a possible D gene (6 bases). V lost 7 bases and J 4 bases, leaving 6 bases between the germline ends. Per germline, CDR1 SQVTM and CDR2 ANQGSEA. The CDR3 extends over 10 amino acids. CDR3 in DNA: TGCAGCGGGGGGGCAGATACGCAGTATTTT. Amino acid sequence: CSGGADTQYF.

The J gene is TRBJ2-1, the V gene TRBV19; TRBD2 matches at 11 bases. Germline V gives CDR1 LNHDA, CDR2 SQIVND (reference sequence). The CDR3 sequence is 15 residues long. V lost 5 bases, J lost 9 bases, and 9 bases stayed unmatched. The CDR3 loop reads CASSAYLAGGSEQFF. The CDR3, as DNA: TGTGCCAGTAGTGCCTATCTAGCGGGAGGCTCTGAGCAGTTCTTC.

In this sample, this clone turned up a few times. The chain links TRBV2 to TRBJ2-7, with TRBD2 identical over 12 bases. V trimming: 8 bases; J trimming: 6 bases; junction bases outside the gene matches: 11. From germline, CDR1 is SNHLY and CDR2 FYNNEI. The CDR3 has 15 residues. In nucleotides, the CDR3 is TGTGCCAGCTTAGTGATTCTAGCGGGAGGGTCCGAGCAGTACTTC. Protein: CASLVILAGGSEQYF.

The rearrangement links TRBV28 to TRBJ2-7, with D maybe TRBD1 (5 bases). CDR1 and CDR2 from the germline V gene are MDHEN and SYDVKM. The CDR3 sequence is 16 residues long. Trimming cost V 4 bases and J 2 bases, with 18 bases left between them. CDR3 nucleotide sequence: TGTGCCAGCAGTTGGATCCCAGGGAAAGGTACCTACGAGCAGTACTTC. Translation gives CASSWIPGKGTYEQYF.

The gene calls are TRBV3-1 (or the pseudogene TRBV3-2) and TRBJ2-7, with D unresolved. Trimming took off 1 base at V and 6 bases at J, with 13 bases between the two ends. From germline, CDR1 is LGHDT and CDR2 YNNKEL (reference sequence). CDR3 length equals 14 residues. CDR3 protein: CASSQGAHLSEQYF. In DNA form, the CDR3 reads TGTGCCAGCAGCCAAGGGGCCCACCTGAGCGAGCAGTACTTC.

This CDR3 is CASSPTGASSYEQYF. In DNA, the CDR3 is TGTGCCAGCTCACCGACAGGGGCGAGCTCCTACGAGCAGTACTTC. The rearrangement links TRBV18 to TRBJ2-7, with 8 nucleotides matching TRBD1. V was pared by 3 bases and J by 0 bases, with 4 bases of the junction left unmatched. The CDR3 runs 15 residues. Germline lookup yields CDR1 KGHSH and CDR2 LQKENI.

The genes are TRBV7-9 and TRBJ1-3; D is undetermined. The CDR3 contains 14 residues. Germline CDR1 SEHNR, CDR2 FQNEAQ (reference sequence). The V end was cut by 5 bases, the J end by 0 bases, with 8 bases between. The CDR3 loop is CASSVDNSGNTIYF. CDR3 nucleotides: TGTGCCAGCAGCGTGGATAACTCTGGAAACACCATATATTTT.

This chain uses TRBV28 with TRBJ2-1; TRBD2 might be the D (5 bases). Germline V gene data show CDR1 as MDHEN and CDR2 as SYDVKM. V was pared by 3 bases and J by 6 bases, with 15 bases between. The CDR3 runs 15 residues. CDR3 region: CASSFPLGERNEQFF. The CDR3 nucleotides are TGTGCCAGCAGTTTTCCGCTGGGAGAACGCAATGAGCAGTTCTTC.

V gene TRBV7-8 combines with J gene TRBJ1-4; D gene unclear. V was trimmed by 3 bases and J by 8 bases, leaving 10 bases between them. Germline CDR1 and CDR2: SGHVS and FQNEAQ. This CDR3 is 13 amino acids long. This CDR3 is CASSFRMNEKLFF. The DNA of the CDR3 is TGTGCCAGCAGCTTTCGCATGAACGAAAAACTGTTTTTT.

The J gene is TRBJ2-4, the V gene TRBV5-1, with TRBD2 identical over 15 bases. This CDR3 comprises 16 residues. The V gene's germline CDR1 is SGHRS and CDR2 YFSETQ. Germline trimming cut 3 bases from V and 3 bases from J; bases unmatched to any gene: 1. CDR3 coding DNA: TGCGCCAGCAGCTGGGGACTAGCGGGAGGCAAAAACATTCAGTACTTC. Protein: CASSWGLAGGKNIQYF.

The rearrangement uses TRBV7-3 and TRBJ2-5; 7 nucleotides align to TRBD2. The CDR3 covers 14 residues. V lost 5 bases and J lost 4; bases outside the gene matches: 7. CDR1 is SGHTA and CDR2 is FQGTGA in the germline V gene. The CDR3 spells CASSLSGARETQYF. CDR3 DNA: TGTGCCAGCAGCCTAAGCGGGGCCCGAGAGACCCAGTACTTC.

V gene TRBV7-8 combines with J gene TRBJ2-4; no definite D call. Germline lookup yields CDR1 SGHVS and CDR2 FQNEAQ. This CDR3 is 12 amino acids long. Trimming left V 5 bases short and J 8 bases short, with 10 bases between. CDR3 in amino acids: CASSRPDYIQYF. The CDR3 bases are TGTGCCAGCAGCCGCCCGGATTACATTCAGTACTTC.

The V gene is TRBV5-1, the J gene TRBJ2-1; TRBD2 agrees at 9 bases. This CDR3 spans 14 amino acids. Per germline, CDR1 SGHRS and CDR2 YFSETQ. J gave up 8 bases and V 7 bases, and 10 bases lay outside the gene matches. This CDR3 is CASSFAGGGDEQFF. The CDR3 nucleotides read TGCGCCAGCTCCTTTGCGGGAGGGGGCGATGAGCAGTTCTTC.

The rearrangement uses TRBV19 and TRBJ2-1, with 8 bases aligning to TRBD1. This CDR3 contains 13 residues. V lost 8 bases to trimming and J lost 11 bases; unmatched junction nucleotides: 11. Germline lookup yields CDR1 LNHDA and CDR2 SQIVND (reference sequence). The CDR3 here is CASGGQAKEKQFF. CDR3 sequence (DNA): TGTGCCAGTGGGGGACAGGCGAAGGAAAAGCAGTTCTTC.

This chain links TRBV5-4 with TRBJ1-6; perhaps TRBD1 as D (6 bases). The CDR3 contains 14 residues. Per the germline V gene, CDR1 is SGHNT and CDR2 is YYREEE (reference sequence). The V end was cut by 5 bases, the J end by 4 bases, with 10 bases between. DNA of the CDR3: TGTGCCAGCAGACCCCAGGGGTATAATTCACCCCTCCACTTT. This gives the protein CASRPQGYNSPLHF.

The CDR3 coding sequence is TGTGCCTGGAGGGCCCAGGGGGGAGCCAAAAACATTCAGTACTTC. Translating it yields CAWRAQGGAKNIQYF. The V gene is TRBV30, the J gene TRBJ2-4, with D possibly TRBD1 on 7 matching bases. The CDR3 is 15 amino acids. Germline V CDR1 and CDR2: GTSNPN, SVGIG (reference sequence). The V end was cut by 3 bases, the J end by 0 bases, with 12 bases between.

This chain links TRBV2 with TRBJ2-7; the match to TRBD2 covers 9 bases. The length of the CDR3 is 15 residues. Germline CDR1 is SNHLY and CDR2 is FYNNEI. Unmatched junction bases numbered 6, after V lost 6 bases and J lost 0 bases. CDR3 amino acids: CASSAFSGSSYEQYF. As DNA, the CDR3 is TGTGCCAGCAGCGCGTTTAGCGGGAGCTCCTACGAGCAGTACTTC. Combining the CDR3 with reference TRBV2 and TRBJ2-7 gives the whole variable domain EPEVTQTPSHQVTQMGQEVILRCVPISNHLYFYWYRQILGQKVEFLVSFYNNEISEKSEIFDDQFSVERPDGSNFTLKIRSTKLEDSAMYFCASSAFSGSSYEQYFGPGTRLTVT.

The rearrangement links TRBV2 to TRBJ2-5; a possible D gene is TRBD2 (5 bases). Germline CDR1 is SNHLY and CDR2 is FYNNEI. The V and J ends lost 6 bases and 3 bases respectively, with 20 bases between them. This CDR3 spans 16 amino acids. CDR3 DNA: TGTGCCAGCAGGCACACAAGACGGGGTCACGAAGAGACCCAGTACTTC. As protein: CASRHTRRGHEETQYF.

The V call is TRBV7-3, the J call TRBJ2-5; no firm D call. V lost 3 bases and J lost 3, with 5 bases in between. CDR1 and CDR2 from the germline V gene are SGHTA and FQGTGA. This CDR3 has 12 residues. DNA of the CDR3: TGTGCCAGCAGCTTGGCCGAAGAGACCCAGTACTTC. It is translated as CASSLAEETQYF.

This rearrangement joins TRBV19 to TRBJ2-5; D call uncertain. Germline V gene data show CDR1 as LNHDA and CDR2 as SQIVND (reference sequence). V was shortened by 4 bases and J by 2 bases, with 11 bases between the two germline ends. The CDR3 runs to 14 residues. DNA of the CDR3: TGTGCCAGTAGTACCGGACGGTATCAAGAGACCCAGTACTTC. Protein: CASSTGRYQETQYF.